The 27 T cell receptor beta chains below were found in one sample sequenced in a study of T cells of healthy individuals. TCRdb processed the 5' RACE reads anew with MiXCR; each CDR3 protein has one entry. The sample lists about 41,000 distinct CDR3 sequences, about 4.5% occurring once. The origin of the receptors is a human donor in good health.

This clonotype came up many times. The rearrangement links TRBV19 to TRBJ2-1, with 7 positions matching TRBD2. The CDR3 sequence is 14 residues long. Germline CDR1 reads LNHDA; CDR2 reads SQIVND (reference sequence). Germline trimming cut 4 bases from V and 4 bases from J; bases unmatched to any gene: 4. The CDR3 sequence: CASSSGRRYNEQFF. The CDR3 DNA reads as TGTGCCAGTAGTAGCGGGAGACGGTACAATGAGCAGTTCTTC.

A few counts support this clonotype. The J gene is TRBJ1-5, the V gene TRBV7-8; 8 bases line up with TRBD1. This CDR3 contains 16 residues. The V gene end was trimmed by 5 bases and the J gene end by 5 bases; junction bases not matched to a gene: 11. CDR1 and CDR2 from the germline V gene are SGHVS and FQNEAQ. The CDR3 DNA reads TGTGCCAGCAGCCCGCGACAGGGGAAGGGATATCAGCCCCAGCATTTT. Translation gives CASSPRQGKGYQPQHF. The variable domain in full, completed from reference TRBV7-8 and TRBJ1-5, reads GAGVSQSPRYKVAKRGQDVALRCDPISGHVSLFWYQQALGQGPEFLTYFQNEAQLDKSGLPSDRFFAERPEGSVSTLKIQRTQQEDSAVYLCASSPRQGKGYQPQHFGDGTRLSIL.

The CDR3 sequence is CASSLDPGVYGYTF. CDR3 nucleotides: TGTGCCAGCAGCTTAGATCCAGGGGTCTATGGCTACACCTTC. The chain employs TRBV7-9 and TRBJ1-2; the D gene is possibly TRBD1 (6 bases). V shed 1 base and J shed 4 bases, with 10 bases lying between them. The CDR3 is made up of 14 amino acids. CDR1 is SEHNR, CDR2 FQNEAQ, per germline (reference sequence).

The V call is TRBV2, the J call TRBJ1-1, with a tentative D call TRBD1 (5 bases). CDR1 SNHLY and CDR2 FYNNEI come from the germline V gene. V shed 6 bases and J shed 5 bases, with 19 bases lying between them. The CDR3 has 15 amino acids. CDR3 sequence: CASRADPGTGTEAFF. The CDR3 region has the DNA TGTGCCAGCAGGGCCGATCCAGGGACGGGAACTGAAGCTTTCTTT.

This clonotype has only a few counts. The chain combines TRBV9 with TRBJ2-1, with D perhaps given as TRBD1 or TRBD2 (5 bases each). The CDR3 is 14 residues long. V dropped 0 bases and J dropped 15 bases, with 19 bases sitting between them. Germline CDR1 and CDR2: SGDLS and YYNGEE. The CDR3 protein is CASSVGGAGKAPFF. The DNA of the CDR3 is TGTGCCAGCAGCGTAGGAGGGGCTGGTAAAGCGCCGTTCTTC.

The chain employs TRBV7-8 and TRBJ1-1; D is undetermined. V lost 1 base and J lost 0, with 9 bases in between. CDR3 length equals 15 residues. CDR1 and CDR2 from the germline V gene are SGHVS and FQNEAQ. The CDR3, as DNA: TGTGCCAGCAGCTTAGTAGGAGGGTTGAACACTGAAGCTTTCTTT. It yields the protein CASSLVGGLNTEAFF.

This clonotype was detected ten times or more. This chain uses TRBV11-2 with TRBJ2-7, with 7 bases matching TRBD2. There are 16 residues in the CDR3. Germline V CDR1 and CDR2: SGHAT, FQNNGV. J gave up 7 bases and V 1 base, and 13 bases lay outside the gene matches. The CDR3 sequence: CASSLVASGYRGEQYF. CDR3 DNA: TGTGCCAGCAGCTTAGTGGCTAGCGGATACCGGGGGGAGCAGTACTTC.

In DNA form, the CDR3 reads TGCGCCAGCAGCCAACAGGGATCGAGAGAGCAGTACTTC. This codes for CASSQQGSREQYF. V and J are TRBV4-1 and TRBJ2-7; D possibly corresponds to TRBD1 (5 bases). Between the trimmed V and J ends, which lost 2 bases and 7 bases, there was a span of 12 bases. The CDR3 totals 13 residues. Looked up from germline, CDR1 is MGHRA and CDR2 is YSYEKL.

This clonotype was seen repeatedly, ten times or more. J is TRBJ2-1 and V is TRBV2; 14 bases are shared with TRBD2. V gave up 5 bases and J gave up 6 bases; unmatched junction bases: 6. This CDR3 is 16 amino acids long. Germline V CDR1 and CDR2: SNHLY, FYNNEI. CDR3 in DNA: TGTGCCAGCAGTTATTCGGGACTAGCGGGAGCCAATGAGCAGTTCTTC. Translated, it gives CASSYSGLAGANEQFF.

The chain employs TRBV28 and TRBJ2-7; TRBD1 agrees at 10 bases. The ends lost 3 bases at V and 0 bases at J; junction bases unmatched: 8. CDR1 and CDR2 (germline): MDHEN, SYDVKM. The CDR3 spans 17 residues. The CDR3 bases are TGTGCCAGCAGTTTGGGGGGACAGGGGATTTTCTCCTACGAGCAGTACTTC. This sequence encodes CASSLGGQGIFSYEQYF.

The chain links TRBV9 to TRBJ1-5; D is possibly TRBD1 (6 bases). The CDR3 runs 14 residues. CDR1 is SGDLS and CDR2 is YYNGEE in the germline V gene. The V and J ends lost 3 bases and 6 bases respectively, with 13 bases between them. The CDR3 sequence: CASSDTGSGQPQHF. CDR3 DNA sequence: TGTGCCAGCAGCGACACAGGGAGTGGTCAGCCCCAGCATTTT.

This clonotype occurred a few times. This chain uses TRBV6-5 with TRBJ1-2; tentatively, D is TRBD1 (6 bases). The germline CDR1 and CDR2 sequences are MNHEY and SVGAGI. V lost 2 bases, J lost 7 bases, and 14 bases lay in between. CDR3 size: 14 residues. The CDR3 DNA is TGTGCCAGCAGTTACCACAGGGAGGAAGGTGGCTACACCTTC. It is translated as CASSYHREEGGYTF.

At least ten counts were recorded for this clonotype. The gene calls are TRBV6-1 and TRBJ2-2, with a weak D call TRBD1 (5 bases). Deletions cut 3 bases from V and 5 bases from J, with 7 bases between. CDR3 length equals 13 residues. The germline V gene has CDR1 MNHNS and CDR2 SASEGT. CDR3 loop: CASSETETGELFF. Here the CDR3 DNA reads TGTGCCAGCAGTGAGACAGAAACCGGGGAGCTGTTTTTT.

This clonotype was counted only a few times. V usage is TRBV7-2 and J usage is TRBJ2-5; D perhaps matches TRBD2 (5 bases). Trimming removed 2 bases at V and 7 bases at J, with 20 bases between. CDR3 length: 16 residues. Germline CDR1 is SGHTA and CDR2 is FQGNSA. Here the CDR3 DNA reads TGTGCCAGCAGCTTAAGCCGGGGTCCTGCAAGTTGGACCCAGTACTTC. Protein sequence: CASSLSRGPASWTQYF.

This clonotype was recorded at least ten times. V gene TRBV11-2 combines with J gene TRBJ2-1; D might be TRBD1 or TRBD2, each matching 5 bases. Germline V CDR1 and CDR2: SGHAT, FQNNGV. This CDR3 has 16 amino acids. The germline V and J ends were trimmed by 2 bases and 4 bases, with 15 bases remaining between them. Here the CDR3 DNA reads TGTGCCAGCAGCTTATTGGGGCCGGGGTTTTACAATGAGCAGTTCTTC. Its protein is CASSLLGPGFYNEQFF.

At least ten counts were recorded for this clonotype. The chain joins TRBV20-1 to TRBJ1-2; D is uncertain. This CDR3 has 12 residues. Per germline, CDR1 DFQATT and CDR2 SNEGSKA (reference sequence). V was shortened by 3 bases and J by 7 bases, with 12 bases between the two germline ends. DNA of the CDR3: TGCAGTGCTAGTTCTCCCGTTTCTGGCTACACCTTC. It codes for CSASSPVSGYTF.

This clonotype was counted a few times. V and J are TRBV6-2 or TRBV6-3 and TRBJ2-2; no clear D. This CDR3 comprises 13 residues. Germline CDR1 is MNHEY and CDR2 is SVGEGT. Trimming shortened V by 0 bases and J by 2 bases, and 1 base separated the two germline ends. This CDR3 is CASSYSNTGELFF. The DNA of the CDR3 is TGTGCCAGCAGTTACTCAAACACCGGGGAGCTGTTTTTT.

This clonotype was detected a few times. V and J are TRBV5-1 and TRBJ2-6, with D possibly matching TRBD1 (5 bases). The V end lost 1 base, the J end lost 2 bases, and 13 bases lay between the germline ends. The CDR3 totals 17 residues. From germline, CDR1 is SGHRS and CDR2 YFSETQ. The CDR3 here is CASSLLFMDTGANVLTF. In DNA form, the CDR3 reads TGCGCCAGCAGCTTGTTGTTCATGGACACTGGGGCCAACGTCCTGACTTTC.

This clonotype was detected many times. The chain combines TRBV12-3 or TRBV12-4 with TRBJ2-4, with 8 bases aligning to TRBD1. V lost 3 bases, J lost 2 bases, and 6 bases stayed unmatched. The CDR3 totals 16 residues. As DNA, the CDR3 is TGTGCCAGCAGTTTTGGGGCAGGGGGCTCCAAAAACATTCAGTACTTC. This sequence encodes CASSFGAGGSKNIQYF.

This clonotype was recorded at least ten times. J is TRBJ1-5 and V is TRBV12-3 or TRBV12-4; maybe TRBD1 (6 bases). V was trimmed by 6 bases and J by 5 bases, leaving 11 bases between them. The length of the CDR3 is 13 residues. The CDR3 DNA sequence: TGTGCCAGCAGGGGGGGGCAGTATCAGCCCCAGCATTTT. Amino acids: CASRGGQYQPQHF.

This clonotype showed up many times. The gene calls are TRBV10-3 and TRBJ2-1; 9 nucleotides align to TRBD1. The V and J ends lost 8 bases and 5 bases, in that order; junction bases with no gene match: 7. The CDR3 sequence is 14 residues long. Germline CDR1 ENHRY, CDR2 SYGVKD. The CDR3: CAIQGQGRNNEQFF. The CDR3, as DNA: TGTGCCATCCAGGGACAGGGCAGGAACAATGAGCAGTTCTTC.

The chain recombines TRBV7-6 with TRBJ1-4, with TRBD1 matching 9 bases. The CDR3 extends over 16 amino acids. Germline V gene data show CDR1 as SGHVS and CDR2 as FNYEAQ. J was trimmed by 2 bases and V by 4 bases; bases with no gene match: 5. The CDR3 here is CASSSGQGTTNEKLFF. The CDR3, as DNA: TGTGCCAGCAGCTCTGGACAGGGGACGACTAATGAAAAACTGTTTTTT.

This clonotype has a count of ten or more. The V call is TRBV4-1, the J call TRBJ1-2, with 7 nucleotides matching TRBD1. CDR1 and CDR2 from the germline V gene are MGHRA and YSYEKL. The CDR3 has 15 residues. Trimming cost V 2 bases and J 2 bases; bases outside gene matches: 5. CDR3 DNA sequence: TGCGCCAGCAGCCAACAGGGACAGACAAACTATGGCTACACCTTC. Protein sequence: CASSQQGQTNYGYTF.

This clonotype appeared many times. The gene calls are TRBV7-8 and TRBJ2-7; D call uncertain. Between the trimmed V and J ends, which lost 2 bases and 0 bases, there was a span of 11 bases. This CDR3 is built from 15 residues. Germline CDR1 and CDR2: SGHVS and FQNEAQ. CDR3 amino acids: CASSLIRASSYEQYF. DNA for the CDR3: TGTGCCAGCAGCTTAATCCGGGCGAGCTCCTACGAGCAGTACTTC.

This clonotype was seen repeatedly, ten times or more. The V call is TRBV6-5, the J call TRBJ1-2; the D gene is possibly TRBD1 (5 bases). The CDR3 contains 13 residues. V gave up 6 bases and J gave up 8 bases, with 16 bases separating them. Germline lookup yields CDR1 MNHEY and CDR2 SVGAGI. The CDR3 DNA sequence: TGTGCCAGCAGCCAGGGCCCAACAGGAGGCTACACCTTC. It translates to CASSQGPTGGYTF.

The sample holds a few counts of this clonotype. This chain uses TRBV5-1 with TRBJ2-3; 7 bases line up with TRBD1. V was pared by 0 bases and J by 1 base, with 2 bases of the junction left unmatched. The CDR3 is 15 residues long. Germline CDR1 is SGHRS and CDR2 is YFSETQ. This chain's CDR3 is CASSLDRGGTDTQYF. CDR3 DNA sequence: TGCGCCAGCAGCTTGGACAGGGGAGGCACAGATACGCAGTATTTT.

The V and J genes are TRBV13 and TRBJ2-1; D unresolved. The germline V gene encodes CDR1 PRHDT and CDR2 FYEKMQ (reference sequence). Trimming pared 4 bases from V and 0 bases from J, leaving 10 bases between. The CDR3 totals 15 residues. In DNA, the CDR3 is TGTGCCAGCAGCTCGGACCCTCGCTCCTACAATGAGCAGTTCTTC. The encoded protein is CASSSDPRSYNEQFF.